These T cell receptor beta chains were read from a single sample in a study of CD8 T cell repertoires and HIV-1 epitope variants. Their antigens are not known. Produced via immunoSEQ multiplex PCR; TCRdb's table is partial and in-frame only. The table lists approximately 7,400 clones, around three fifths of them singletons, with 40% to 55% in the top ten. The sequenced sample consisted of cultured CD8+ T cells derived from PBMCs. The origin of the receptors is a male donor with HIV. Each CDR3 is given with its conserved first and last residue. Each record gives: D gene, V gene, clone size, J gene, CDR3 protein, CDR3 DNA. A D gene is named only where the DNA matches it firmly. Clone size appears in some rows only: once, few, many, or a class for an expanded clone.

TRBD1	TRBV28	few	TRBJ2-7	CASSRDRVNEQYF	TGTGCCAGCAGCCGGGACAGGGTAAACGAGCAGTACTTC
.	TRBV9	.	TRBJ2-2	CASSVGGGTGELFF	TGTGCCAGCAGCGTAGGGGGAGGCACCGGGGAGCTGTTTTTT
TRBD2	TRBV5-1	few	TRBJ2-1	CASSLAGLGGNEQFF	TGCGCCAGCAGCTTGGCGGGACTAGGGGGCAATGAGCAGTTCTTC
.	TRBV30	.	TRBJ2-7	CAWTPLTGSGFNQYF	TGTGCCTGGACCCCCCTGACCGGATCAGGATTCAACCAGTACTTC
.	TRBV2	.	TRBJ2-5	CASSVQETQYF	TGTGCCAGCAGTGTCCAAGAGACCCAGTACTTC
TRBD2	TRBV29-1	.	TRBJ2-5	CSVALAGEETQYF	TGCAGCGTGGCCCTAGCGGGGGAAGAGACCCAGTACTTC
.	TRBV5-1	.	TRBJ2-7	CASSSLLYEQYF	TGCGCCAGCAGCTCTTTACTCTACGAGCAGTACTTC
TRBD1	TRBV7-9	.	TRBJ1-4	CASSLPLTGTNEKLFF	TGTGCCAGCAGCTTACCTTTGACAGGGACGAATGAAAAACTGTTTTTT
.	TRBV28	few	TRBJ2-2	CASSPQDLTGGELFF	TGTGCCAGCAGTCCCCAGGACTTGACGGGCGGGGAGCTGTTTTTT
.	TRBV5-8	once	TRBJ2-5	CASSSAGIDQETQYF	TGTGCCAGCAGCTCCGCCGGGATAGATCAAGAGACCCAGTACTTC
TRBD1	TRBV2	.	TRBJ1-4	CASSEQGAGKLFF	TGTGCCAGCAGTGAACAGGGGGCAGGAAAACTGTTTTTT
.	TRBV28	medium-sized	TRBJ1-1	CASSFRGWGTEAFF	TGTGCCAGCAGTTTTCGGGGATGGGGCACTGAAGCTTTCTTT
TRBD1	TRBV11-3	.	TRBJ2-7	CASSYTGDEQYF	TGTGCCAGCAGTTATACAGGGGACGAGCAGTACTTC
TRBD1	TRBV15	.	TRBJ2-1	CATSRDRDPVNEQFF	TGTGCCACCAGCAGGGACAGGGACCCTGTCAATGAGCAGTTCTTC
.	TRBV30	few	TRBJ2-2	CANTGVNTGELFF	TGTGCCAACACGGGCGTGAACACCGGGGAGCTGTTTTTT
TRBD1	TRBV4-3	few	TRBJ2-5	CASSGTRTGPDPKAETQYF	TGCGCCAGCAGCGGGACAAGGACAGGGCCCGACCCCAAGGCAGAGACCCAGTACTTC
TRBD1	TRBV30	.	TRBJ2-7	CALLRAGQGGEQYF	TGTGCCTTGCTACGGGCGGGACAGGGGGGGGAGCAGTACTTC
.	TRBV2	.	TRBJ1-3	CASREDSLGNTIYF	TGTGCCAGCAGGGAGGACAGCCTTGGAAACACCATATATTTT
TRBD2	TRBV4-1	.	TRBJ2-3	CASSQDRSGSVTDTQYF	TGCGCCAGCAGCCAAGACCGTAGCGGGAGCGTCACAGATACGCAGTATTTT
.	TRBV7-9	.	TRBJ1-5	CASTSAQHF	TGTGCCAGCACCTCGGCCCAGCATTTT
.	TRBV13	.	TRBJ2-5	CASSLKVGRRSLETQYF	TGTGCCAGCAGCTTAAAGGTTGGGAGAAGATCACTCGAGACCCAGTACTTC
.	TRBV25-1	.	TRBJ1-1	CASTAGDDNEAFF	TGTGCCAGCACCGCGGGGGATGACAATGAAGCTTTCTTT
.	TRBV11-2	.	TRBJ2-1	CASSFRDSYNEQFF	TGTGCCAGCAGCTTTAGGGACTCGTACAATGAGCAGTTCTTC
.	TRBV19	.	TRBJ2-2	CASGWGPGELFF	TGTGCCAGTGGGTGGGGCCCCGGGGAGCTGTTTTTT
.	TRBV4-2	.	TRBJ1-1	CASSQGVISNTEAFF	TGTGCCAGCAGCCAAGGGGTTATCTCGAACACTGAAGCTTTCTTT
TRBD1	TRBV6-1	.	TRBJ2-7	CASSDLSAGTGGVEQYF	TGTGCCAGCAGTGATCTCTCGGCGGGGACAGGGGGCGTCGAGCAGTACTTC
TRBD2	TRBV28	.	TRBJ2-5	CASMGGETQYF	TGTGCCAGCATGGGAGGGGAGACCCAGTACTTC
.	TRBV5-6	.	TRBJ2-7	CASSLRGTYEQYF	TGTGCCAGCAGCTTGAGGGGGACCTACGAGCAGTACTTC
TRBD2	TRBV28	.	TRBJ2-2	CASSLSGGTGELFF	TGTGCCAGCAGTTTATCGGGGGGCACCGGGGAGCTGTTTTTT
TRBD2	TRBV4-1	few	TRBJ2-1	CASSQDQREGYNEQFF	TGCGCCAGCAGCCAAGATCAACGGGAGGGTTACAATGAGCAGTTCTTC
TRBD2	TRBV27	.	TRBJ2-3	CASSFTTTRERGGDTQYF	TGTGCCAGCAGTTTTACAACGACTAGGGAGCGGGGGGGAGATACGCAGTATTTT
TRBD1	TRBV7-2	few	TRBJ1-5	CASTLTGGSNQPQHF	TGTGCCAGCACCCTGACAGGGGGCAGCAATCAGCCCCAGCATTTT
.	TRBV10-2	.	TRBJ1-1	CASSELELYTEAFF	TGCGCCAGCAGTGAGTTGGAACTTTACACTGAAGCTTTCTTT
.	TRBV6-5	.	TRBJ1-2	CASSYQGGAGGYTF	TGTGCCAGCAGTTACCAAGGAGGGGCCGGGGGCTACACCTTC
.	TRBV13	few	TRBJ1-1	CASSPGTANTEAFF	TGTGCCAGCAGCCCCGGGACGGCGAACACTGAAGCTTTCTTT
TRBD1	TRBV5-6	few	TRBJ1-2	CASSGTGTGGSYGYTF	TGTGCCAGCAGCGGAACCGGGACAGGGGGCAGCTATGGCTACACCTTC
.	TRBV27	.	TRBJ2-3	CASSLWQAKATDTQYF	TGTGCCAGCAGTTTATGGCAGGCCAAAGCCACAGATACGCAGTATTTT
.	TRBV23-1	.	TRBJ2-2	CASSQSTLYTGELFF	TGCGCCAGCAGTCAATCGACCCTCTACACCGGGGAGCTGTTTTTT
TRBD2	TRBV5-5	.	TRBJ2-2	CASSLAGLAGDTGELFF	TGTGCCAGCAGCTTGGCCGGACTAGCGGGAGACACCGGGGAGCTGTTTTTT
TRBD1	TRBV9	.	TRBJ2-3	CASSVDRGHSTDTQYF	TGTGCCAGCAGCGTAGACAGGGGGCATAGCACAGATACGCAGTATTTT
TRBD2	TRBV4-1	.	TRBJ2-1	CASSPSGSYNEQFF	TGCGCCAGCAGTCCTAGCGGCTCCTACAATGAGCAGTTCTTC
TRBD1	TRBV9	.	TRBJ1-4	CASSVTGDGEKLFF	TGTGCCAGCAGCGTCACAGGGGACGGCGAAAAACTGTTTTTT
.	TRBV30	.	TRBJ2-2	CAWSNPWQGEVGELFF	TGTGCCTGGAGTAACCCTTGGCAGGGTGAGGTAGGGGAGCTGTTTTTT
.	TRBV9	.	TRBJ1-1	CASSRQGGTSEAFF	TGTGCCAGCAGCCGTCAAGGGGGGACGTCAGAAGCTTTCTTT
.	TRBV29-1	.	TRBJ2-2	CSVDSNQGETGELFF	TGCAGCGTTGATTCGAACCAAGGCGAAACCGGGGAGCTGTTTTTT
.	TRBV2	.	TRBJ2-7	CASSVDNYEQYF	TGTGCCAGCAGTGTGGACAACTACGAGCAGTACTTC
TRBD2	TRBV4-3	once	TRBJ2-1	CASSQEPSGGALREQFF	TGCGCCAGCAGCCAAGAACCCAGCGGGGGGGCCTTAAGAGAGCAGTTCTTC